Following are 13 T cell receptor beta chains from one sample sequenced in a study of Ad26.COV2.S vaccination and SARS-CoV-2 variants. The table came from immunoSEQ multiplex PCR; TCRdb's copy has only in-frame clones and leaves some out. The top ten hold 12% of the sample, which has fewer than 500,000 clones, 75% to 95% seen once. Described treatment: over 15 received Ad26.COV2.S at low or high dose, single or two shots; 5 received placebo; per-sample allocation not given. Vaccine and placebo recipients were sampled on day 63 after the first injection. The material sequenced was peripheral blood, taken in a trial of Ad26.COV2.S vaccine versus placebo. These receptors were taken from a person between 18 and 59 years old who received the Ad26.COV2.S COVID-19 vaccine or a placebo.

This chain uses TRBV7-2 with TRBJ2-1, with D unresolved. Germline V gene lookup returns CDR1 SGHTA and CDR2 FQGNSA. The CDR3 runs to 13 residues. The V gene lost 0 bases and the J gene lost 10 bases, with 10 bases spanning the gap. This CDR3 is CASSLAGLKEQFF. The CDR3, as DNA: TGTGCCAGCAGCTTAGCGGGGTTAAAAGAGCAGTTCTTC.

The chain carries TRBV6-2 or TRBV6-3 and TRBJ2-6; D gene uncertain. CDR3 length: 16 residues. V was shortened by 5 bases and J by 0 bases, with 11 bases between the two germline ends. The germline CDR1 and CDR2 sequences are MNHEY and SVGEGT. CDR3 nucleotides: TGTGCCAGCAGTCTAGACTCCCCCTCTGGGGCCAACGTCCTGACTTTC. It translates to CASSLDSPSGANVLTF.

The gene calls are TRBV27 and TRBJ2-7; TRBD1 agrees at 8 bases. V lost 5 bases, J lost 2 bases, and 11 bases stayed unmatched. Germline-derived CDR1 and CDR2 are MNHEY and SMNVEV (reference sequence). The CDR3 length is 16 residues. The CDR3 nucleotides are TGTGCCAGCAGTGTAGGTTGGGGGGACAGGCCCTACGAGCAGTACTTC. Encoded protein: CASSVGWGDRPYEQYF.

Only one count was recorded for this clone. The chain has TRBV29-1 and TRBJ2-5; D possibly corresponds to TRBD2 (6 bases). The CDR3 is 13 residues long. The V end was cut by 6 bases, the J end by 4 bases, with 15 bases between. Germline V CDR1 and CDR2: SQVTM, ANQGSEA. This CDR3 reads CSVGGERGETQYF. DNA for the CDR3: TGCAGCGTAGGAGGGGAGAGGGGAGAGACCCAGTACTTC.

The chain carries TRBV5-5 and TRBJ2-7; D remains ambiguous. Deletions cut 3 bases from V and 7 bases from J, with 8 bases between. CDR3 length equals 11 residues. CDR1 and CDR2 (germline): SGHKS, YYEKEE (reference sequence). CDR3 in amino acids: CASSYGREQYF. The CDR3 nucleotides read TGTGCCAGCAGCTATGGTAGGGAGCAGTACTTC.

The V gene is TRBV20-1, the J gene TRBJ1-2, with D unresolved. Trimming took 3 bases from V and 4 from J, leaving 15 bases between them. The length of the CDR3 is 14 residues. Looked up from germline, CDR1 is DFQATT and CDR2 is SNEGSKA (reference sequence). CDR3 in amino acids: CSASWLNLGYGYTF. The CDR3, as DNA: TGCAGTGCTAGTTGGCTAAACCTTGGCTATGGCTACACCTTC.

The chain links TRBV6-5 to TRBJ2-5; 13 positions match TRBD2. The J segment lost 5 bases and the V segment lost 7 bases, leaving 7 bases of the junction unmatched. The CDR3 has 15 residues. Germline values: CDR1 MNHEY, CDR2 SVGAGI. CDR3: CASKRLAGGGETQYF. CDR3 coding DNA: TGTGCCAGCAAGAGACTAGCGGGAGGAGGCGAGACCCAGTACTTC.

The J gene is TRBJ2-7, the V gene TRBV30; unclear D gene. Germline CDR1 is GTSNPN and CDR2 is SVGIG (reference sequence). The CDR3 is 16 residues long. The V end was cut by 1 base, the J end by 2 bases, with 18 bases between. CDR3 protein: CAWSGPTGRWTYEQYF. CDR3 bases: TGTGCCTGGAGTGGCCCCACCGGCAGGTGGACCTACGAGCAGTACTTC.

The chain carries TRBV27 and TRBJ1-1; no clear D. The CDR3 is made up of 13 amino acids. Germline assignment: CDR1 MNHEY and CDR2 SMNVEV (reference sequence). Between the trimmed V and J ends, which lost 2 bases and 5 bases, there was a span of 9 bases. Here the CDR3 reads CASSLNRETEAFF. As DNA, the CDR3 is TGTGCCAGCAGTTTAAACCGGGAGACTGAAGCTTTCTTT.

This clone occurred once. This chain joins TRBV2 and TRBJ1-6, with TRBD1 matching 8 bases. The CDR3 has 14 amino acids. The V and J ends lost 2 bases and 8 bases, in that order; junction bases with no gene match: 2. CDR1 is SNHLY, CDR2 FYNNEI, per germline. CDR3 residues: CASSERTGHSPLHF. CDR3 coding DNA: TGTGCCAGCAGTGAAAGGACAGGGCATTCACCCCTCCACTTT.

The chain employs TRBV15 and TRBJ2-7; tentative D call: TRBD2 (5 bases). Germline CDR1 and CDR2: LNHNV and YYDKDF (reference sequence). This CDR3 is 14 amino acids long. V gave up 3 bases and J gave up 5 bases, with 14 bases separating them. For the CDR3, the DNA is TGTGCCACCAGCAGGTCCTCGACTACAAACGAGCAGTACTTC. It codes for CATSRSSTTNEQYF.

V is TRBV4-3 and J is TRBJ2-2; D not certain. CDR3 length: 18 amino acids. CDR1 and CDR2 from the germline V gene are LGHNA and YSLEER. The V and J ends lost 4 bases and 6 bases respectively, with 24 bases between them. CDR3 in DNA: TGCGCCAGCAGCCCGAAAGTGGGCCAGCAAGCTCGGCCCGGGGAGCTGTTTTTT. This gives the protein CASSPKVGQQARPGELFF.

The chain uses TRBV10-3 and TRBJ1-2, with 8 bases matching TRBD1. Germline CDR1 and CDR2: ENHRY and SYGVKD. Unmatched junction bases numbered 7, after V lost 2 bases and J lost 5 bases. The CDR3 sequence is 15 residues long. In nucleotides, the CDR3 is TGTGCCATCAGTGAGAAAGGACAGGGAACGTATGGCTACACCTTC. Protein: CAISEKGQGTYGYTF.